A selection of T cell receptor beta chains follows, all from one sample in a study of blood T cells in healthy people across ages. TCRdb used MiXCR to reprocess the 5' RACE reads, holding one entry per CDR3 protein. Among 1,300,000 or so distinct CDR3 sequences listed, around 59% were seen once. Sequenced material: blood. Receptors originate from a man between 18 and 29 years old in good health. Both conserved end residues are part of each CDR3. D genes are given only for firm matches. Some rows mark clone size as missing; the rest say once, few, many or name a class of expanded clone.

clone_size j_call v_call d_call cdr3_aa cdr3_nt
NA TRBJ1-3 TRBV4-1 NA CASSQPGNTIYF TGCGCCAGCAGCCAACCTGGAAACACCATATATTTT
NA TRBJ2-3 TRBV29-1 TRBD2 CSAEEGLAGGSTDTQYF TGCAGCGCCGAAGAGGGTCTAGCGGGGGGGAGCACAGATACGCAGTATTTT
few TRBJ2-3 TRBV4-3 TRBD2 CASSQDSSGGGDTQYF TGCGCCAGCAGCCAAGATTCCAGCGGGGGCGGGGATACGCAGTATTTT
NA TRBJ2-5 TRBV6-2/TRBV6-3 NA CASSTTWDTSGRVGQGTQYF TGTGCCAGCAGTACTACTTGGGACACATCAGGGCGAGTCGGGCAAGGGACCCAGTACTTC
NA TRBJ2-5 TRBV11-2 NA CASTRGGTSSYQETQYF TGTGCCAGCACTCGAGGGGGGACTTCTTCGTACCAAGAGACCCAGTACTTC
NA TRBJ2-7 TRBV6-1 TRBD2 CASTLAGGSVEQYF TGTGCCAGCACCCTAGCGGGAGGATCCGTCGAGCAGTACTTC
NA TRBJ1-2 TRBV15 NA CATSRDQYGIVYGYTF TGTGCCACCAGCAGAGATCAATATGGTATTGTCTATGGCTACACCTTC
NA TRBJ2-7 TRBV12-3/TRBV12-4 NA CASSPPGSTFHEQYF TGTGCCAGCAGCCCCCCGGGTAGTACCTTCCACGAGCAGTACTTC
NA TRBJ2-1 TRBV20-1 NA CSARGEGGSRAYNEQFF TGCAGTGCTAGAGGGGAGGGGGGAAGTCGGGCCTACAATGAGCAGTTCTTC
NA TRBJ2-7 TRBV4-1 NA CASSQDRTFSYEQYF TGCGCCAGCAGCCAAGATCGGACATTCTCCTACGAGCAGTACTTC
NA TRBJ2-7 TRBV11-2 TRBD1 CASSPYSSGTGVINEQYF TGTGCCAGCAGCCCCTACTCCTCCGGGACAGGGGTGATTAATGAGCAGTACTTC
NA TRBJ2-7 TRBV7-2 NA CASSLVGGSVSYEQYF TGTGCCAGCAGCTTAGTCGGTGGGAGTGTATCCTACGAGCAGTACTTC
few TRBJ2-5 TRBV29-1 NA CSGGQFQETQYF TGCAGCGGAGGACAGTTCCAAGAGACCCAGTACTTC
NA TRBJ1-4 TRBV6-6 NA CASSYSMDSNEKLFF TGTGCCAGCAGTTACTCGATGGACTCTAATGAAAAACTGTTTTTT
NA TRBJ2-7 TRBV27 NA CASSLERVRRYEQYF TGTGCCAGCAGTTTAGAAAGGGTGAGGAGATACGAGCAGTACTTC
few TRBJ2-7 TRBV25-1 NA CASSELGSYEQYF TGTGCCAGCAGTGAACTAGGCTCCTACGAGCAGTACTTC
NA TRBJ2-5 TRBV29-1 NA CSVLGGGYQETQYF TGCAGCGTCCTTGGGGGTGGGTACCAAGAGACCCAGTACTTC
NA TRBJ2-2 TRBV6-6 NA CASNGVRTGELFF TGTGCCAGCAATGGCGTTCGCACCGGGGAGCTGTTTTTT
once TRBJ1-5 TRBV27 NA CASSLGRWGDANQPQHF TGTGCCAGCAGTTTAGGACGTTGGGGGGATGCAAATCAGCCCCAGCATTTT
NA TRBJ2-1 TRBV6-5 NA CASSYLGTTEQFF TGTGCCAGCAGTTACTTGGGGACCACCGAGCAGTTCTTC
NA TRBJ2-7 TRBV25-1 NA CASSEENGPVEQYF TGTGCCAGCAGTGAAGAGAATGGGCCCGTAGAGCAGTACTTC
once TRBJ2-1 TRBV11-2 NA CASSPSLLGGYHNEQFF TGTGCCAGCAGCCCTAGCCTCCTCGGAGGGTACCACAATGAGCAGTTCTTC
few TRBJ2-3 TRBV20-1 NA CSASRDLGNFGTDTQYF TGCAGTGCTAGCCGGGACCTGGGGAACTTTGGGACAGATACGCAGTATTTT
NA TRBJ2-7 TRBV29-1 NA CSVESSSPYEQYF TGCAGCGTTGAATCCAGCTCTCCCTACGAGCAGTACTTC
NA TRBJ2-7 TRBV20-1 TRBD2 CSAPVVGGGTYEQYF TGCAGTGCCCCAGTAGTCGGCGGGGGAACCTACGAGCAGTACTTC
NA TRBJ1-2 TRBV6-5 TRBD1 CASSTGGDNYGYTF TGTGCCAGCAGCACAGGGGGGGATAACTATGGCTACACCTTC
few TRBJ2-7 TRBV24-1 TRBD1 CATSDWDSPYEQYF TGTGCCACCAGTGATTGGGACAGTCCCTACGAGCAGTACTTC
NA TRBJ2-3 TRBV25-1 TRBD2 CASSAGGVAADTQYF TGTGCCAGCAGTGCGGGGGGTGTAGCGGCAGATACGCAGTATTTT
few TRBJ1-2 TRBV20-1 TRBD1 CSARDWHRQGDGYTF TGCAGTGCTAGAGATTGGCATCGACAGGGAGATGGCTACACCTTC
NA TRBJ2-6 TRBV18 NA CASSLIGETAVSGANVLTF TGTGCCAGCTCACTAATCGGAGAGACAGCCGTCTCTGGGGCCAACGTCCTGACTTTC
few TRBJ2-1 TRBV6-5 TRBD2 CASSYGSGGAHEQFF TGTGCCAGCAGTTACGGCAGCGGGGGGGCCCATGAGCAGTTCTTC
NA TRBJ1-1 TRBV29-1 TRBD1 CSVGGRTGGAEAFF TGCAGCGTTGGGGGGCGGACAGGAGGCGCTGAAGCTTTCTTT
NA TRBJ1-2 TRBV21-1 NA CASSKEGGGDRYGYTF TGTGCCAGCAGCAAAGAGGGAGGCGGGGATCGCTATGGCTACACCTTC
few TRBJ1-1 TRBV6-6 TRBD1 CASRDWDRGNTEAFF TGTGCCAGCAGGGATTGGGACAGGGGGAACACTGAAGCTTTCTTT
once TRBJ1-1 TRBV20-1 NA CSARDHRGLNTEAFF TGCAGTGCTAGAGATCATCGGGGGCTGAACACTGAAGCTTTCTTT
once TRBJ2-7 TRBV5-1 NA CASTHLSRSYEQYF TGCGCCAGCACCCATCTCTCGCGTTCCTACGAGCAGTACTTC
few TRBJ2-1 TRBV29-1 NA CSVDPPIYNEQFF TGCAGCGTTGATCCGCCCATCTACAATGAGCAGTTCTTC
once TRBJ2-3 TRBV15 NA CATELGTSTDTQYF TGTGCCACCGAGTTAGGGACGAGCACAGATACGCAGTATTTT
few TRBJ2-1 TRBV20-1 TRBD2 CSAPGLAGTGVYNEQFF TGCAGTGCTCCGGGACTAGCGGGGACGGGGGTATACAATGAGCAGTTCTTC
NA TRBJ2-7 TRBV3-1 NA CASGPAGAYEQYF TGTGCCAGCGGCCCCGCAGGGGCCTACGAGCAGTACTTC
few TRBJ2-5 TRBV5-1 TRBD1 CASRTKPGQGQETQYF TGCGCCAGCAGGACTAAACCGGGACAGGGGCAAGAGACCCAGTACTTC
NA TRBJ1-4 TRBV4-3 NA CASSQEGGGGEKLFF TGCGCCAGCAGCCAAGAGGGCGGTGGAGGTGAAAAACTGTTTTTT
NA TRBJ2-5 TRBV27 NA CASSEWGGLRPETQYF TGTGCCAGCAGTGAATGGGGCGGCTTAAGGCCAGAGACCCAGTACTTC
NA TRBJ1-2 TRBV27 NA CASSLIGTSNYGYTF TGTGCCAGCAGTTTAATAGGGACATCTAACTATGGCTACACCTTC
few TRBJ2-7 TRBV12-3/TRBV12-4 NA CASSPPGLPTYEQYF TGTGCCAGCAGCCCCCCCGGGCTGCCTACCTACGAGCAGTACTTC
NA TRBJ2-7 TRBV29-1 TRBD1 CSVSNTGAYEQYF TGCAGCGTATCGAATACAGGGGCCTACGAGCAGTACTTC
few TRBJ2-3 TRBV6-5 NA CASSSTTTDTQYF TGTGCCAGCAGTTCGACTACCACAGATACGCAGTATTTT
few TRBJ2-7 TRBV6-1 TRBD1 CASSEAMGQPYEQYF TGTGCCAGCAGTGAAGCAATGGGACAGCCCTACGAGCAGTACTTC
NA TRBJ1-1 TRBV4-1 TRBD1 CASSQVNRGQMNTEAFF TGTGCCAGCAGCCAAGTTAACAGGGGGCAGATGAACACTGAAGCTTTCTTT
NA TRBJ2-1 TRBV5-1 TRBD1 CASSPQGQGLTYNEQFF TGCGCCAGCAGCCCCCAGGGACAGGGTTTAACCTACAATGAGCAGTTCTTC
NA TRBJ2-7 TRBV12-3/TRBV12-4 NA CASSLLPIGYEQYF TGTGCCAGCAGTCTCCTCCCTATCGGCTACGAGCAGTACTTC
NA TRBJ2-3 TRBV7-7 NA CASSLGDGNTDTQYF TGTGCTAGCAGCCTAGGGGACGGAAACACAGATACGCAGTATTTT
NA TRBJ2-3 TRBV28 NA CASSLRSLAGTSTDTQYF TGTGCCAGCAGTTTAAGGTCTCTCGCGGGAACTAGCACAGATACACAGTATTTT
NA TRBJ1-2 TRBV6-1 NA CASSTGSLLRGYTF TGTGCCAGCAGTACAGGAAGTCTATTGAGAGGCTACACCTTC
NA TRBJ2-7 TRBV7-9 TRBD2 CASSWETSGSYEQYF TGTGCCAGCAGCTGGGAAACTAGCGGGAGCTACGAGCAGTACTTC
many TRBJ2-7 TRBV11-2 NA CASSLPGGYEQYF TGTGCCAGCAGTTTACCTGGGGGTTACGAGCAGTACTTC
NA TRBJ2-5 TRBV6-2/TRBV6-3 NA CASRRDFEETQYF TGTGCCAGCAGAAGGGACTTTGAGGAGACCCAGTACTTC
NA TRBJ1-4 TRBV6-5 NA CASRYSATNEKLFF TGTGCCAGCAGATATTCTGCAACTAATGAAAAATTGTTTTTT
NA TRBJ1-2 TRBV13 NA CASSPIRPAVETYGYTF TGTGCCAGCAGCCCTATTAGGCCCGCTGTCGAGACCTATGGCTACACCTTC
NA TRBJ2-5 TRBV3-1 NA CASSQGRTVPLETQYF TGTGCCAGCAGCCAAGGGCGTACTGTTCCTCTTGAGACCCAGTACTTC